These T cell receptor beta chains were read from a single sample in a study of T-cell reconstitution after alpha-beta-depleted transplantation in children. A single record per CDR3 protein comes from TCRdb applying MiXCR to the PCR reads. The data show about 160,000 distinct CDR3 sequences, over 8.5% seen once. The source was PBMCs, collected before TCRalphabeta/CD19-depleted stem cell transplant. The source is a boy between 2 and 10 years old with acute myeloid leukemia, due to receive a stem cell transplant. The CDR3 runs from the conserved cysteine through the conserved F or W. A D gene is named only where the DNA matches it firmly. The size of a clone is reported for some rows only, either as once, few or many, or as a class for expanded clones.

V	D	size	J	DNA	CDR3
TRBV7-2	NA	many	TRBJ2-7	TGTGCCAGCAGCTTATTAGGGAGACAGGCCGCGGGTTACGAGCAGTACTTC	CASSLLGRQAAGYEQYF
TRBV20-1	TRBD2	NA	TRBJ2-1	TGCAGTGCCACCAACACACGACGGCTAGCGGGGGGGCCCTACGTGAATGAGCAGTTCTTC	CSATNTRRLAGGPYVNEQFF
TRBV20-1	NA	many	TRBJ1-1	TGCAGTGCCCCACCAACAGTTAGTGCGACTGAAGCTTTCTTT	CSAPPTVSATEAFF
TRBV5-1	TRBD2	many	TRBJ2-5	TGCGCCAGCAGCTTAGCGGGGGACAAAGGAGAGACCCAGTACTTC	CASSLAGDKGETQYF
TRBV18	TRBD1	many	TRBJ1-2	TGTGCCAGCTCACCCCGGGACAGGGTCGCGAGGGACACCTTC	CASSPRDRVARDTF
TRBV11-2	NA	many	TRBJ2-1	TGTGCCAGCAGCTTAGTGGGCGGTTATGAGCAGTTCTTC	CASSLVGGYEQFF
TRBV15	NA	many	TRBJ2-2	TGTGCCACCAGCAGTCGTCCCGGGGACACCGGGGAGCTGTTTTTT	CATSSRPGDTGELFF
TRBV5-1	TRBD2	many	TRBJ2-7	TGCGCCAGCAGCACCGCTAGCGGGTGGTCCCTCTACGAGCAGTACTTC	CASSTASGWSLYEQYF
TRBV20-1	NA	NA	TRBJ2-1	TGCTGTGCTGAACCTACTCCCGGGGCCGGGGAACACAATGAGCAGTTCTTC	CCAEPTPGAGEHNEQFF
TRBV5-1	NA	many	TRBJ1-5	TGCGCCAGCAGCTTGACCTTGGCCGGGCAGCCCCAGCATTTT	CASSLTLAGQPQHF
TRBV20-1	NA	many	TRBJ2-3	TGCAGTGCTAGAGATCAGGGGGGGTCTGGAGATACGCAGTATTTT	CSARDQGGSGDTQYF
TRBV12-5	TRBD2	NA	TRBJ2-4	TGTGCTAGTGGTGACGAAACTAGCGGGAGTAACATTCAGTACTTC	CASGDETSGSNIQYF
TRBV6-1	NA	many	TRBJ2-2	TGTGCCACCAGGCCCCCGAACACCGGGGAGCTGTTTTTT	CATRPPNTGELFF
TRBV7-3	NA	few	TRBJ2-3	TGTGCCAGCAGCTCAAACGGACTAAACACAGATACGCAGTATTTT	CASSSNGLNTDTQYF
TRBV5-1	NA	many	TRBJ2-2	TGCGCCAGCAGCTGGAGGGGTTCGGAAGCCGGGGAGCTGTTTTTT	CASSWRGSEAGELFF